This TCR beta chain emerged from a study of blood T cells in healthy people across ages. The CDR3 runs 12 residues. Trimming removed 3 bases at V and 4 bases at J, with 6 bases between. In germline, CDR1 is SEHNR, CDR2 FQNEAQ (reference sequence). PCR was performed a second time for about 7 to 11 cycles using a sample-barcoded 5' primer and a J-beta primer mix. The template-switch adaptor, which had 12 random nucleotides, put a tag on each cDNA molecule. TCRdb called the 5' RACE reads again in MiXCR, with one record for every CDR3 protein. This table holds 800,000 to 1,300,000 distinct CDR3 sequences, approximately 25% found once. It was around 10 milliliters of peripheral blood that were drawn from each donor. These data were also filed under a second study, of T cells of mothers and their children.

The J gene is TRBJ1-2, the V gene TRBV7-9; no definite D call. Sample: blood. This clonotype was sampled from a girl aged 2 to 9 in good health. The CDR3 sequence is CASSLPRYGYTF. CDR3 DNA: TGTGCCAGCAGCTTGCCACGCTATGGCTACACCTTC.